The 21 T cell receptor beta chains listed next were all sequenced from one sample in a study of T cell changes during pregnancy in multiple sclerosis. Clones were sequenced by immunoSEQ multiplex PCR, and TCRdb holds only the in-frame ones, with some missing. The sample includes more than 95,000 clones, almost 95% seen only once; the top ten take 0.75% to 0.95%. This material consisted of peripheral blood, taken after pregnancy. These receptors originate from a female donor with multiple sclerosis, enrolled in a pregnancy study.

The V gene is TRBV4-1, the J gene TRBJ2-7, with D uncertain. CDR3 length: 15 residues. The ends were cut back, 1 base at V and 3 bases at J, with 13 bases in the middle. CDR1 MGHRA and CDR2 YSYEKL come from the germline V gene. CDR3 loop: CASSQGQPSFYEQYF. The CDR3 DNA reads TGCGCCAGCAGCCAAGGGCAACCCTCCTTCTACGAGCAGTACTTC.

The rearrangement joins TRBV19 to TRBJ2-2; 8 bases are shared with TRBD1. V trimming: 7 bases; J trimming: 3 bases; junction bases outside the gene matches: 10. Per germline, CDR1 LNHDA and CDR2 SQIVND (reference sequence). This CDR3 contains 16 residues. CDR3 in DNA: TGTGCCAGTACTCAGCGAGGACAGGGCTACACCGGGGAGCTGTTTTTT. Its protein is CASTQRGQGYTGELFF.

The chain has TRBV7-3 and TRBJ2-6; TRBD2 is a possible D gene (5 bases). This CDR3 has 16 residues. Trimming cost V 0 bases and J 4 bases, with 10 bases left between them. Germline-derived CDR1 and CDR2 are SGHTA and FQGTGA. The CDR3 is CASSLTGSSGANVLTF. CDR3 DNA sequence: TGTGCCAGCAGCTTAACTGGGAGCTCCGGGGCCAACGTCCTGACTTTC.

The CDR3 here is CASSLYTGNTEAFF. CDR3 nucleotides: TGTGCCAGCTCACTCTACACGGGGAACACTGAAGCTTTCTTT. The chain couples TRBV18 to TRBJ1-1; no reliable D call. CDR1 and CDR2 from the germline V gene are KGHSH and LQKENI. V was clipped by 4 bases and J by 1 base, with 10 bases between them. The CDR3 sequence is 14 residues long.

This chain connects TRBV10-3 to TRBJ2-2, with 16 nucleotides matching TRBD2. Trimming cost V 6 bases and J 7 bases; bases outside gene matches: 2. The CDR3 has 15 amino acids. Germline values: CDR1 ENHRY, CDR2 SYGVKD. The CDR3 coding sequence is TGTGCCATCAGCGGGACTAGCGGGGGGGACGGGGAGCTGTTTTTT. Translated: CAISGTSGGDGELFF.

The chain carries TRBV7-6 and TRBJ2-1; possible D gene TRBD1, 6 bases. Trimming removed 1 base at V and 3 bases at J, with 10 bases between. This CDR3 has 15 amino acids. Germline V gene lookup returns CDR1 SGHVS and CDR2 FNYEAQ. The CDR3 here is CASSLERGYYNEQFF. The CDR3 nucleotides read TGTGCCAGCAGCTTAGAGAGGGGGTACTACAATGAGCAGTTCTTC. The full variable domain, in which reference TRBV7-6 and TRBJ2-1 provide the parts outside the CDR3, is GAGVSQSPRYKVTKRGQDVALRCDPISGHVSLYWYRQALGQGPEFLTYFNYEAQQDKSGLPNDRFSAERPEGSISTLTIQRTEQRDSAMYRCASSLERGYYNEQFFGPGTRLTVL.

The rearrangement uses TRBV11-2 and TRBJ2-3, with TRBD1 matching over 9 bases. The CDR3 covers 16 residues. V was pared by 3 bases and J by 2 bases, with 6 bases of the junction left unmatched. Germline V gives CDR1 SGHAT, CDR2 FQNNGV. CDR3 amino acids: CASSFGQGRNTDTQYF. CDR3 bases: TGTGCCAGCAGCTTCGGACAGGGGCGGAACACAGATACGCAGTATTTT. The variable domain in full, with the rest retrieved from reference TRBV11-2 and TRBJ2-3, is EAGVAQSPRYKIIEKRQSVAFWCNPISGHATLYWYQQILGQGPKLLIQFQNNGVVDDSQLPKDRFSAERLKGVDSTLKIQPAKLEDSAVYLCASSFGQGRNTDTQYFGPGTRLTVL.

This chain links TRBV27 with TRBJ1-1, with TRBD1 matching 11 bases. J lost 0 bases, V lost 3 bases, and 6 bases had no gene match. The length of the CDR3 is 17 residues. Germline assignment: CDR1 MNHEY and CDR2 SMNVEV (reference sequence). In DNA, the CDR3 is TGTGCCAGCAGTTTCTTCGGGACAGGGGGTATGAACACTGAAGCTTTCTTT. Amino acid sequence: CASSFFGTGGMNTEAFF.

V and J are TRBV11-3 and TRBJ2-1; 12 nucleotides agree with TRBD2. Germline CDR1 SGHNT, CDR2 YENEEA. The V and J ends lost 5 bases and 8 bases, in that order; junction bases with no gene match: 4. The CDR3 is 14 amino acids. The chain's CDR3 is CASSPSGRGDEQFF. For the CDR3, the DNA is TGTGCCAGCAGCCCTAGCGGGAGGGGCGATGAGCAGTTCTTC.

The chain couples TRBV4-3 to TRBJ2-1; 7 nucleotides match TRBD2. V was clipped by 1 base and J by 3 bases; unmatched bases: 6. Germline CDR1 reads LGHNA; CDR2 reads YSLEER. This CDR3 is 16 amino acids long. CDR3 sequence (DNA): TGCGCCAGCAGCCAAGTCGGGAGCGGGGTCTACAATGAGCAGTTCTTC. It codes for CASSQVGSGVYNEQFF.

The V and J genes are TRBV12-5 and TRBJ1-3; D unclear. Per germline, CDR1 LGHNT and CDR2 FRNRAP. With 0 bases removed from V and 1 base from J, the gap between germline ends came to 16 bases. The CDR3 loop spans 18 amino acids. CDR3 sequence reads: CASGLVVLAGGSGNTIYF. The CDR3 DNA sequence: TGTGCTAGTGGTTTGGTCGTCTTGGCAGGAGGTTCTGGAAACACCATATATTTT. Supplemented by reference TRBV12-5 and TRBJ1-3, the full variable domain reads DARVTQTPRHKVTEMGQEVTMRCQPILGHNTVFWYRQTMMQGLELLAYFRNRAPLDDSGMPKDRFSAEMPDATLATLKIQPSEPRDSAVYFCASGLVVLAGGSGNTIYFGEGSWLTVV.

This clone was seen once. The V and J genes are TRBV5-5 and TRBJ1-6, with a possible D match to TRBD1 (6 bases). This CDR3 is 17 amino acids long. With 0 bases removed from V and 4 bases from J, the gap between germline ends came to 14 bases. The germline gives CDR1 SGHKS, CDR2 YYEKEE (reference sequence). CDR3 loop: CASSLDRVGGYNSPLHF. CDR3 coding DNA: TGTGCCAGCAGCTTGGACAGGGTCGGAGGATATAATTCACCCCTCCACTTT.

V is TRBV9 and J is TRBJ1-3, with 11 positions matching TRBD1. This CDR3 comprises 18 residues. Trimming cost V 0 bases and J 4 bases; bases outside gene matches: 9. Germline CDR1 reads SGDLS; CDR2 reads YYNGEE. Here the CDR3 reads CASSVAMGTGGTGNTIYF. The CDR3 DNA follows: TGTGCCAGCAGCGTAGCGATGGGGACAGGGGGTACAGGAAACACCATATATTTT.

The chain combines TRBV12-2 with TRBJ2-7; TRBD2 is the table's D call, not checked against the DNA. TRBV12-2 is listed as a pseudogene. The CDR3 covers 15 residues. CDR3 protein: CASRLVTGGAYEQYF. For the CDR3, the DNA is TGTGCAAGTCGCTTAGTTACGGGGGGGGCCTACGAGCAGTACTTC.

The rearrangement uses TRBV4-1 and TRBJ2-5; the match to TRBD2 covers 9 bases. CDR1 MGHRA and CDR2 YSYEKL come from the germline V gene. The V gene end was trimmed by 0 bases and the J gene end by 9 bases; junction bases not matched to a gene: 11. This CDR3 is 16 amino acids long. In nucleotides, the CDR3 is TGCGCCAGCAGCCAAGATGAGTCTAGCGGGGTATGGTCCCAGTACTTC. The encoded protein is CASSQDESSGVWSQYF.

DNA of the CDR3: TGTGCCAGCTCCTCCAGAAGCGGGAGAAAGGCAGATACGCAGTATTTT. Its protein product is CASSSRSGRKADTQYF. The chain joins TRBV18 to TRBJ2-3, with 8 bases matching TRBD2. The trim removed 6 bases at V and 4 bases at J, leaving 12 bases unmatched. CDR3 length: 16 amino acids. CDR1 KGHSH and CDR2 LQKENI come from the germline V gene. Combining the CDR3 with reference TRBV18 and TRBJ2-3 gives the whole variable domain NAGVMQNPRHLVRRRGQEARLRCSPMKGHSHVYWYRQLPEEGLKFMVYLQKENIIDESGMPKERFSAEFPKEGPSILRIQQVVRGDSAAYFCASSSRSGRKADTQYFGPGTRLTVL.

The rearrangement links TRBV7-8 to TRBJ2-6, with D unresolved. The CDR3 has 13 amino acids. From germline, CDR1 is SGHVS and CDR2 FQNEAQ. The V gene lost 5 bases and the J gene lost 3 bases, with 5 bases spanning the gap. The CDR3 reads CASSHSGANVLTF. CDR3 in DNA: TGTGCCAGCAGCCACAGTGGGGCCAACGTCCTGACTTTC.

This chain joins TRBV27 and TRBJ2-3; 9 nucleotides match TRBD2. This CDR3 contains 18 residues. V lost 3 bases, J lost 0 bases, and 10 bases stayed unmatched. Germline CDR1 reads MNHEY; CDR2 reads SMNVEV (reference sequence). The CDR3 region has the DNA TGTGCCAGCAGTTTCTGGGGGTCTAGCGGGGTGAGCACAGATACGCAGTATTTT. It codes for CASSFWGSSGVSTDTQYF.

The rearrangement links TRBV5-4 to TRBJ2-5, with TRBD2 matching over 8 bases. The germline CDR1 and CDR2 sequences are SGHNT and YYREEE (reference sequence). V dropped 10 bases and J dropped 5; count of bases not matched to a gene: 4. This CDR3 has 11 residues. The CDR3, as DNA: TGTGCCTTGTCGGGGGGGGAGACCCAGTACTTC. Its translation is CALSGGETQYF.

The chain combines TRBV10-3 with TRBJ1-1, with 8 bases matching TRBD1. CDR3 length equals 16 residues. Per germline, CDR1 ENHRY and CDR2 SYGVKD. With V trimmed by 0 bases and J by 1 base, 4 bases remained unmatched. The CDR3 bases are TGTGCCATCAGTGAGTCGGACAGGGCTGGGAACACTGAAGCTTTCTTT. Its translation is CAISESDRAGNTEAFF.

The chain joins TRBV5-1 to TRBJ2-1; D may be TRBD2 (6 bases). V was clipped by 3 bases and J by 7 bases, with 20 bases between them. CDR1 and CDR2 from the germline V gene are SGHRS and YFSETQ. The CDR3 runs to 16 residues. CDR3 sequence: CASSYYGTQDRNEQFF. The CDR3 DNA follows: TGCGCCAGCAGCTATTACGGGACTCAAGATAGGAATGAGCAGTTCTTC.